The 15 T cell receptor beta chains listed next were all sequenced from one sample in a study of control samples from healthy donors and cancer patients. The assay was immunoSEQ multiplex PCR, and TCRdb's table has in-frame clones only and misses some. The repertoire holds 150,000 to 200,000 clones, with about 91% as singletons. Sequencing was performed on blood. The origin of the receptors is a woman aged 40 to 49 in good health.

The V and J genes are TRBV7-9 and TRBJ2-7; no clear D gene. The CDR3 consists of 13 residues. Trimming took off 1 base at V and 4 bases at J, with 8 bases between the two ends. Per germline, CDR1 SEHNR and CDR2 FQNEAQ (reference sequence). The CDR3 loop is CASSLGTGYEQYF. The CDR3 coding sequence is TGTGCCAGCAGCTTAGGTACCGGTTACGAGCAGTACTTC.

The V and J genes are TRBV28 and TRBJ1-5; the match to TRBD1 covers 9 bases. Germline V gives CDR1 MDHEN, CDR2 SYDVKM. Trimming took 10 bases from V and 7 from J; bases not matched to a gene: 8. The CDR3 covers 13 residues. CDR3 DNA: TGTGCCACGCGGACAGGGGAAAAACAGCCCCAGCATTTT. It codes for CATRTGEKQPQHF.

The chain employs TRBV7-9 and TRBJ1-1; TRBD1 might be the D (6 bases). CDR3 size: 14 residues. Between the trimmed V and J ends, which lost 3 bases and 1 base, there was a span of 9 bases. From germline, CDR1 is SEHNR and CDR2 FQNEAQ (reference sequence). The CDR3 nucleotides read TGTGCCAGCAGCTTCCAGGGGCAGAACACTGAAGCTTTCTTT. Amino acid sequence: CASSFQGQNTEAFF.

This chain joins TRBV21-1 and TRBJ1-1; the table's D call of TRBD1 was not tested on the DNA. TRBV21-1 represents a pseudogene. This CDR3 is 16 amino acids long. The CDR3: CASSNGQGVESGEAFF. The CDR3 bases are TGTGCCAGCAGCAATGGGCAGGGTGTTGAAAGTGGTGAAGCTTTCTTT.

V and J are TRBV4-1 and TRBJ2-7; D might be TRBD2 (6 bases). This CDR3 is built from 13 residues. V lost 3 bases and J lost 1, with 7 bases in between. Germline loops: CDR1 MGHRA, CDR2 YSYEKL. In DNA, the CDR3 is TGCGCCAGCAGCCACGGGACTTCCTACGAGCAGTACTTC. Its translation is CASSHGTSYEQYF.

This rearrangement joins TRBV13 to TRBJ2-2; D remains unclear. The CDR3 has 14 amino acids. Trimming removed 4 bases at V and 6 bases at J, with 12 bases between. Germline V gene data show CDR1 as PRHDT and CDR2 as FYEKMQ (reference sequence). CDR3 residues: CASSSDGRAGELFF. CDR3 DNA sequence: TGTGCCAGCAGCTCTGACGGGCGCGCCGGGGAGCTGTTTTTT. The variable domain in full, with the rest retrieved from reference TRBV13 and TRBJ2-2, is AAGVIQSPRHLIKEKRETATLKCYPIPRHDTVYWYQQGPGQDPQFLISFYEKMQSDKGSIPDRFSAQQFSDYHSELNMSSLELGDSALYFCASSSDGRAGELFFGEGSRLTVL.

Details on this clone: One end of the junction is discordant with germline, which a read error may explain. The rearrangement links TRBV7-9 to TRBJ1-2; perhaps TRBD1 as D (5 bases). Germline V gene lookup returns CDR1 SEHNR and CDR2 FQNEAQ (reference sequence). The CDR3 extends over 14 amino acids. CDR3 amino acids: CASNLRGDDYGYTF. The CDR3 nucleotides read TGTGCCAGCAACTTACGGGGGGACGACTATGGCTACACCTTC. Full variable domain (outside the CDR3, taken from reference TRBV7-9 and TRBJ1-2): DTGVSQNPRHKITKRGQNVTFRCDPISEHNRLYWYRQTLGQGPEFLTYFQNEAQLEKSRLLSDRFSAERPKGSFSTLEIQRTEQGDSAMYLCASNLRGDDYGYTFGSGTRLTVV.

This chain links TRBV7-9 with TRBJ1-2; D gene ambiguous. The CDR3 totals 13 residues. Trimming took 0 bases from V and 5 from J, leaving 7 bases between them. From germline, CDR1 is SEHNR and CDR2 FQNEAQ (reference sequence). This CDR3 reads CASSLAVQYGYTF. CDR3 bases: TGTGCCAGCAGCTTAGCGGTCCAGTATGGCTACACCTTC. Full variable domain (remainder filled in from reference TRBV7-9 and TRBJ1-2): DTGVSQNPRHKITKRGQNVTFRCDPISEHNRLYWYRQTLGQGPEFLTYFQNEAQLEKSRLLSDRFSAERPKGSFSTLEIQRTEQGDSAMYLCASSLAVQYGYTFGSGTRLTVV.

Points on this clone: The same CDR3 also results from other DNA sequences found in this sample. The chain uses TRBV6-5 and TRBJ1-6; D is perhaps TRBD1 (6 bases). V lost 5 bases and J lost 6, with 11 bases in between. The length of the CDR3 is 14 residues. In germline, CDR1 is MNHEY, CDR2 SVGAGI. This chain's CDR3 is CASSSTGSNSPLHF. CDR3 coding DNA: TGTGCCAGCAGTAGTACAGGGTCTAATTCACCCCTCCACTTT.

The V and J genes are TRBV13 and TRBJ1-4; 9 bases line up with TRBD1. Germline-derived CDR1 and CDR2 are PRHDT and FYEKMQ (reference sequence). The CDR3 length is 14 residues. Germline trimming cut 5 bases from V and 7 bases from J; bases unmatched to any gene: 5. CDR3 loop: CASSQGQGGEKLFF. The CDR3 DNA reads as TGTGCCAGCAGCCAGGGACAGGGTGGTGAAAAACTGTTTTTT.

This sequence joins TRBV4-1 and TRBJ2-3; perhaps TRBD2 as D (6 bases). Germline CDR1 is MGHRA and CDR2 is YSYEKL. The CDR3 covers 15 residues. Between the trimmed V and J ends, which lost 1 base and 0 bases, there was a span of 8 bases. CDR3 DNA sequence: TGCGCCAGCAGCCAAGTTGGGGGGAGCACAGATACGCAGTATTTT. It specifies CASSQVGGSTDTQYF.

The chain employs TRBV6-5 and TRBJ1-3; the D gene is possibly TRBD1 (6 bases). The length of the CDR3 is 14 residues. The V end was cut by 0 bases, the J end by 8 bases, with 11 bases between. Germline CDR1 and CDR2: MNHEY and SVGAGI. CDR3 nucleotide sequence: TGTGCCAGCAGTTACTCCGGGACAACGGACACCATATATTTT. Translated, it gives CASSYSGTTDTIYF.

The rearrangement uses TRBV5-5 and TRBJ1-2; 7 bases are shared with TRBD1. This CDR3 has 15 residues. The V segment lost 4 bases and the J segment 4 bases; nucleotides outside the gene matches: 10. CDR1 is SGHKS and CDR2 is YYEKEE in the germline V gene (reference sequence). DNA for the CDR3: TGTGCCAGCAGCGCCCAGGGGGGTGATCCCTATGGCTACACCTTC. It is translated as CASSAQGGDPYGYTF.

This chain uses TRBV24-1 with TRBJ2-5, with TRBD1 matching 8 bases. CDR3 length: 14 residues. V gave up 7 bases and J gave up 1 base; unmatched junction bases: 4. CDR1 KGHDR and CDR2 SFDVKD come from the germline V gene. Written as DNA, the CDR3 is TGTGCCACCAGGACAGGGGCGGCCCAAGAGACCCAGTACTTC. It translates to CATRTGAAQETQYF.

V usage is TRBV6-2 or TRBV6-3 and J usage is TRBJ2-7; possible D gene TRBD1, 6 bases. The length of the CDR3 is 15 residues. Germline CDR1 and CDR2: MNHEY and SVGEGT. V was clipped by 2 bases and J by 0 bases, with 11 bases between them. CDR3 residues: CASSYTPDSSYEQYF. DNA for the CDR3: TGTGCCAGCAGTTACACCCCGGACAGCTCCTACGAGCAGTACTTC.